The 27 T cell receptor beta chains reported below all come from one sample, sequenced in a study of molecular identifiers for immune sequencing clone quantification. A single record per CDR3 protein comes from TCRdb applying MiXCR to the PCR reads. The repertoire has hundreds of thousands of distinct CDR3 sequences, about 22% of them found once; the top ten carry about 0.74%. The sample comprised naive CD8+ T cells from blood, with Jurkat cell RNA spiked in. Subset in this sample: FACS-sorted CD8+CD4-CCR7+CD45RA+ naive T cells. The origin of the receptors is a human donor in good health. Some libraries in this study had Jurkat cell RNA spiked in.

This clonotype was detected many times. The chain uses TRBV5-6 and TRBJ2-7; D might be TRBD2 (5 bases). V was shortened by 3 bases and J by 0 bases, with 10 bases between the two germline ends. The CDR3 extends over 14 amino acids. Germline loops: CDR1 SGHDT, CDR2 YYEEEE. CDR3 coding DNA: TGTGCCAGCAGCTCCGGGGTCACCTCCTACGAGCAGTACTTC. Its protein is CASSSGVTSYEQYF.

The gene calls are TRBV9 and TRBJ2-1, with 9 bases aligning to TRBD2. The CDR3 is 17 amino acids. The V and J ends lost 1 base and 2 bases, in that order; junction bases with no gene match: 7. CDR1 is SGDLS, CDR2 YYNGEE, per germline. For the CDR3, the DNA is TGTGCCAGCAGCGTACGAGGTAGCGGGGGACCCTACAATGAGCAGTTCTTC. Amino acids: CASSVRGSGGPYNEQFF.

This clonotype has a count of ten or more. This chain joins TRBV15 and TRBJ2-5; D is unclear. This CDR3 spans 15 amino acids. CDR1 is LNHNV and CDR2 is YYDKDF in the germline V gene (reference sequence). The V end lost 1 base, the J end lost 2 bases, and 11 bases lay between the germline ends. DNA for the CDR3: TGTGCCACCAGCAGAGTTGCCGGAGCACAAGAGACCCAGTACTTC. This codes for CATSRVAGAQETQYF.

As for this clonotype: A much larger clone sits a single nucleotide away, making a read error possible. The missing conserved phenylalanine or tryptophan at the end of this CDR3 makes a read error likely. The chain is built from TRBV30 and TRBJ2-3; perhaps TRBD2 as D (5 bases). Germline values: CDR1 GTSNPN, CDR2 SVGIG (reference sequence). The CDR3 contains 12 residues. CDR3 in DNA: TGTGCTCGGGATTTTGGCACAGATACGCAGTATTTA. Translating gives CARDFGTDTQYL.

Turning to this clonotype: At one end, the junction sequence differs from germline, possibly due to a read error. The chain links TRBV6-6 to TRBJ2-7, with 10 bases fitting TRBD1. CDR1 is MNHNY, CDR2 SVGAGI, per germline (reference sequence). The CDR3 has 17 amino acids. The CDR3 protein is CAGSYSLAGTGVYEQYF. CDR3 nucleotide sequence: TGTGCCGGCAGTTACTCTCTTGCTGGGACAGGGGTCTACGAGCAGTACTTC.

This clonotype showed up many times. The chain recombines TRBV2 with TRBJ2-3; D may be TRBD1 (5 bases). CDR1 is SNHLY and CDR2 is FYNNEI in the germline V gene. This CDR3 contains 14 residues. Trimming removed 5 bases from V and 3 bases from J, with 12 bases in between. CDR3 in amino acids: CASSQGFGTDTQYF. The CDR3 coding sequence is TGTGCCAGCAGTCAGGGTTTCGGGACAGATACGCAGTATTTT.

This clonotype has a count of ten or more. The chain has TRBV28 and TRBJ1-4, with a weak D call TRBD1 (5 bases). The CDR3 runs 13 residues. Trimming took off 4 bases at V and 5 bases at J, with 8 bases between the two ends. Germline CDR1 reads MDHEN; CDR2 reads SYDVKM. CDR3 nucleotide sequence: TGTGCCAGCAGTTGGGGGTTAAATGAAAAACTGTTTTTT. This encodes CASSWGLNEKLFF. The full variable domain, with the rest looked up from reference TRBV28 and TRBJ1-4, is DVKVTQSSRYLVKRTGEKVFLECVQDMDHENMFWYRQDPGLGLRLIYFSYDVKMKEKGDIPEGYSVSREKKERFSLILESASTNQTSMYLCASSWGLNEKLFFGSGTQLSVL.

This clonotype was detected ten times or more. The gene calls are TRBV20-1 and TRBJ2-5, with TRBD2 matching 8 bases. CDR1 is DFQATT, CDR2 SNEGSKA, per germline (reference sequence). With 0 bases clipped from V and 5 bases from J, the junction kept 8 bases outside the gene matches. The CDR3 consists of 15 residues. CDR3 protein: CSARDLGLAVETQYF. In DNA, the CDR3 is TGCAGTGCTAGAGATCTAGGACTAGCCGTCGAGACCCAGTACTTC.

Concerning this clonotype itself: Just one base apart from a much larger clone, this may be a read error. J is TRBJ1-1 and V is TRBV4-3, with D possibly being TRBD1 (5 bases). Germline values: CDR1 LGHNA, CDR2 YSLEER. The CDR3 has 13 amino acids. Trimming removed 4 bases at V and 9 bases at J, with 15 bases between. The CDR3 region is CASSPSRAGQAFF. As DNA, the CDR3 is TGCGCCAGCAGCCCCTCCAGGGCAGGGCAAGCTTTCTTT.

This clonotype turned up a few times. This chain links TRBV4-3 with TRBJ2-3, with D possibly TRBD2 on 5 matching bases. The CDR3 has 14 residues. From germline, CDR1 is LGHNA and CDR2 YSLEER. Trimming took off 6 bases at V and 5 bases at J, with 15 bases between the two ends. The DNA of the CDR3 is TGCGCCAGCAGTCTCGGGGAAGGTGTAGATACGCAGTATTTT. Encoded protein: CASSLGEGVDTQYF.

The sample holds many counts of this clonotype. V and J are TRBV19 and TRBJ2-2, with no clear D. Trimming left V 7 bases short and J 4 bases short, with 13 bases between. Germline V CDR1 and CDR2: LNHDA, SQIVND (reference sequence). CDR3 length equals 14 residues. This CDR3 reads CASTEASLTGELFF. The CDR3 DNA reads TGTGCCAGTACAGAAGCGTCTCTCACCGGGGAGCTGTTTTTT.

This clonotype was found many times. This chain joins TRBV19 and TRBJ1-5; 9 bases line up with TRBD1. The CDR3 runs to 14 residues. V lost 6 bases and J lost 7; bases outside the gene matches: 7. Germline V gene sequence: CDR1 LNHDA, CDR2 SQIVND (reference sequence). CDR3 residues: CASSPGTGLQPQHF. The CDR3, as DNA: TGTGCCAGTAGCCCAGGGACAGGGCTGCAGCCCCAGCATTTT.

Points on this clonotype: This may be a read error, as it is one base from a much larger clone. The chain joins TRBV29-1 to TRBJ1-1; 9 bases line up with TRBD1. There are 14 residues in the CDR3. Germline CDR1 and CDR2: SQVTM and ANQGSEA. Written as DNA, the CDR3 is TGCAGCGGTGCCGGGACAGGGATGAACACTGGAGCTTTCTTT. It specifies CSGAGTGMNTGAFF.

This chain joins TRBV19 and TRBJ1-4; D unresolved. V lost 3 bases, J lost 3 bases, and 11 bases lay in between. Germline loops: CDR1 LNHDA, CDR2 SQIVND (reference sequence). The CDR3 is made up of 15 amino acids. CDR3 nucleotide sequence: TGTGCCAGTAGTATGGCCGCAGGATCTAATGAAAAACTGTTTTTT. The encoded protein is CASSMAAGSNEKLFF.

In this sample, this clonotype turned up once. Sequence at one end of the junction differs from germline and may be a read error. V gene TRBV19 combines with J gene TRBJ2-7; D might be TRBD1 (6 bases). Germline lookup yields CDR1 LNHDA and CDR2 SQIVND (reference sequence). CDR3 size: 14 residues. The CDR3 nucleotides read TGTGCCAGTAGTATGGGGGCAACAACCTACGGGCAGTACTTC. Translating it yields CASSMGATTYGQYF.

The table lists this clonotype with many counts. CDR3 coding DNA: TGCAGCGTCGGAGTAGGAGATAGCAATCAGCCCCAGCATTTT. This sequence encodes CSVGVGDSNQPQHF. The V gene is TRBV29-1, the J gene TRBJ1-5; D remains ambiguous. Germline V lookup: CDR1 SQVTM, CDR2 ANQGSEA. V was trimmed by 6 bases and J by 0 bases, leaving 12 bases between them. This CDR3 has 14 amino acids.

The CDR3 DNA sequence: TGCGCCAGCAGCCAAGAATCATCTTTCGGGGGGACAGGGCCCGACAATGAGCAGTTCTTC. As protein: CASSQESSFGGTGPDNEQFF. The chain recombines TRBV4-3 with TRBJ2-1; 9 nucleotides align to TRBD1. The length of the CDR3 is 20 residues. V gave up 0 bases and J gave up 5 bases; unmatched junction bases: 17. Per germline, CDR1 LGHNA and CDR2 YSLEER.

Regarding this clonotype: A read error may be the cause here, since a much bigger clone is one base away. The J gene is TRBJ1-4, the V gene TRBV7-9; TRBD1 might be the D (6 bases). The V end was cut by 4 bases, the J end by 13 bases, with 13 bases between. This CDR3 has 12 residues. The germline CDR1 and CDR2 sequences are SEHNR and FQNEAQ (reference sequence). In DNA form, the CDR3 reads TGTGCCAGCAGCTCCTCAGGGGCGAGACTGTTTTTT. It codes for CASSSSGARLFF.

This clonotype was observed a handful of times. The J gene is TRBJ2-4, the V gene TRBV28; tentative D call: TRBD2 (6 bases). The CDR3 is 14 amino acids. The ends were cut back, 5 bases at V and 2 bases at J, with 10 bases in the middle. CDR1 is MDHEN and CDR2 is SYDVKM in the germline V gene. This CDR3 is CASSTEGPKNIQYF. CDR3 bases: TGTGCCAGCAGTACGGAGGGGCCCAAAAACATTCAGTACTTC.

This clonotype was detected ten times or more. The chain links TRBV20-1 to TRBJ1-2; D not resolved. Germline loops: CDR1 DFQATT, CDR2 SNEGSKA (reference sequence). The CDR3 runs to 15 residues. V was clipped by 3 bases and J by 0 bases, with 14 bases between them. CDR3 nucleotides: TGCAGTGCTAGTTTTTCCCAGAGCCCTAACTATGGCTACACCTTC. This encodes CSASFSQSPNYGYTF.

In this sample, this clonotype turned up many times. This sequence joins TRBV4-1 and TRBJ1-5; no reliable D call. Germline V gene data show CDR1 as MGHRA and CDR2 as YSYEKL. The CDR3 spans 15 residues. V was clipped by 5 bases and J by 0 bases, with 11 bases between them. CDR3 residues: CASSDTPYSNQPQHF. The CDR3 DNA is TGCGCCAGCAGCGATACACCGTATAGCAATCAGCCCCAGCATTTT.

This clonotype was recorded many times. V gene TRBV20-1 combines with J gene TRBJ2-7, with TRBD1 matching 12 bases. V was clipped by 4 bases and J by 6 bases; unmatched bases: 7. Germline V lookup: CDR1 DFQATT, CDR2 SNEGSKA (reference sequence). The CDR3 length is 14 residues. CDR3 in amino acids: CSANVGQGAGEQYF. The CDR3 DNA sequence: TGCAGTGCTAATGTGGGACAGGGGGCTGGCGAGCAGTACTTC.

The CDR3 sequence: CASSSRTDAGTDTQYF. The CDR3 DNA reads TGTGCCAGCAGCTCCCGGACAGACGCGGGCACAGATACGCAGTATTTT. This rearrangement joins TRBV13 to TRBJ2-3; the D gene is possibly TRBD1 (6 bases). The CDR3 totals 16 residues. Germline V gene lookup returns CDR1 PRHDT and CDR2 FYEKMQ (reference sequence). V lost 4 bases to trimming and J lost 1 base, with 15 bases between them.

Ten or more counts support this clonotype. V is TRBV29-1 and J is TRBJ2-3; possibly TRBD2 for D (7 bases). CDR3 length equals 13 residues. V shed 1 base and J shed 4 bases, with 9 bases lying between them. Germline assignment: CDR1 SQVTM and CDR2 ANQGSEA. The CDR3 here is CSVEGGGADTQYF. Here the CDR3 DNA reads TGCAGCGTTGAAGGGGGGGGCGCAGATACGCAGTATTTT.

In its sample, this clonotype was seen many times. V gene TRBV4-1 combines with J gene TRBJ2-7; no clear D gene. From germline, CDR1 is MGHRA and CDR2 YSYEKL. Trimming removed 1 base from V and 0 bases from J, with 10 bases in between. The CDR3 sequence is 15 residues long. As DNA, the CDR3 is TGCGCCAGCAGCCAAGCCGACGGCCGCTCCTACGAGCAGTACTTC. This sequence encodes CASSQADGRSYEQYF.

The V and J genes are TRBV30 and TRBJ2-3; 7 bases align to TRBD2. CDR3 length: 15 residues. The germline gives CDR1 GTSNPN, CDR2 SVGIG (reference sequence). V gave up 2 bases and J gave up 0 bases; unmatched junction bases: 5. As DNA, the CDR3 is TGTGCCTGGAGTAGCGGGGTGGCGAGCACAGATACGCAGTATTTT. It translates to CAWSSGVASTDTQYF.

CDR3 nucleotide sequence: TGCGCCAGCAGCCAAGCCCCAGGCCCGAACACCGGGGAGCTGTTTTTT. Translating gives CASSQAPGPNTGELFF. J is TRBJ2-2 and V is TRBV4-1; D not resolved. V lost 1 base, J lost 0 bases, and 9 bases lay in between. This CDR3 is 16 amino acids long. Germline lookup yields CDR1 MGHRA and CDR2 YSYEKL.